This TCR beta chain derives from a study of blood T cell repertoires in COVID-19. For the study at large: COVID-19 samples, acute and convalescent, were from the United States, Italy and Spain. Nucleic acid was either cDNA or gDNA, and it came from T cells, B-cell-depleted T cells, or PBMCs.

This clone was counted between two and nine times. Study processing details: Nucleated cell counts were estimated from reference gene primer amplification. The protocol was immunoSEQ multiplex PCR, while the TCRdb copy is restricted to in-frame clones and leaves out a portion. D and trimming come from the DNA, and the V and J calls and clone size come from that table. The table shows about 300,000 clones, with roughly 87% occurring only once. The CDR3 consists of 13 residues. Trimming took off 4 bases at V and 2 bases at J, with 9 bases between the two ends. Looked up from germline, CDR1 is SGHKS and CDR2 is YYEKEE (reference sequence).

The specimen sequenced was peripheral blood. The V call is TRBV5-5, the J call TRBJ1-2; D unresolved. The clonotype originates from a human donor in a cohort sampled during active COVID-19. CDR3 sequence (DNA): TGTGCCAGCAGCCCGCTTGGCAACTATGGCTACACCTTC. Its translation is CASSPLGNYGYTF.